This T cell receptor (beta chain) comes out of a study of identical twins. From germline, CDR1 is MDHEN and CDR2 SYDVKM. This CDR3 is built from 14 residues. Trimming cost V 7 bases and J 2 bases, with 14 bases left between them. TCRdb re-analysed the 5' RACE reads in MiXCR, keeping a single row per CDR3 protein. The sample lists 200,000 to 300,000 distinct CDR3 sequences; around 7.6% were seen once. All donors comprised healthy Caucasians. The same data also contributed to another study, on yellow fever vaccine responses in identical twins.

Input material: CD8+ T cells sorted from blood. The rearrangement joins TRBV28 to TRBJ1-2; D unresolved. The receptor was derived from a woman aged 18-35 years in good health. CDR3 protein: CASTQRPRNYGYTF. The CDR3 nucleotides are TGTGCCAGCACCCAACGTCCTAGGAACTATGGCTACACCTTC.